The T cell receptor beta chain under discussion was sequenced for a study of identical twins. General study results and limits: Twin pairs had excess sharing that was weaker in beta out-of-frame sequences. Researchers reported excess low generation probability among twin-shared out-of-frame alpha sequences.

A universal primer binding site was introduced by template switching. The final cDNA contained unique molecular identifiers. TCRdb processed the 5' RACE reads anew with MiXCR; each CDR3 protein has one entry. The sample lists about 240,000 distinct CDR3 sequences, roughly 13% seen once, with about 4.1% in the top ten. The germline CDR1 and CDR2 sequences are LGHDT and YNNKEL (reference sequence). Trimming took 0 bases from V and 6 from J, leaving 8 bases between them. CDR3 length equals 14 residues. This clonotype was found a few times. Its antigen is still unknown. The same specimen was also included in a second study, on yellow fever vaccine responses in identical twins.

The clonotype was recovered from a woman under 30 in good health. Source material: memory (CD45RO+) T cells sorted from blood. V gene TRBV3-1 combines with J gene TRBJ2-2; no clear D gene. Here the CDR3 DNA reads TGTGCCAGCAGCCAAGATTCCGGTCCCGGGGAGCTGTTTTTT. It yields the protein CASSQDSGPGELFF.